A selection of T cell receptor beta chains follows, all from one sample in a study of blood T cell repertoires in COVID-19. The repertoire was sequenced with immunoSEQ multiplex PCR; TCRdb's copy has only in-frame clones and lacks some. Of more than 150,000 clones listed, around 84% are singletons. The sample taken for sequencing was peripheral blood. Receptors originate from a man aged 40-49 years with active or convalescent COVID-19. The CDR3 runs from the conserved cysteine through the conserved F or W. The order of the fields is V gene, D gene, J gene, clone size, CDR3 protein, CDR3 DNA. The D gene is left open where the match is weak. Clone size is stated in some rows and not others, as once, few, many or a class when expanded.

TRBV5-1	TRBD1	TRBJ2-5	NA	CASTGQGWVQETQYF	TGCGCCAGCACGGGACAGGGATGGGTCCAAGAGACCCAGTACTTC
TRBV5-6	TRBD1	TRBJ1-2	few	CASSLMGQGANYGYTF	TGTGCCAGCAGCTTAATGGGACAGGGAGCTAACTATGGCTACACCTTC
TRBV7-8	NA	TRBJ1-3	NA	CASSLGQPISGNTIYF	TGTGCCAGCAGCTTAGGACAGCCAATCTCTGGAAACACCATATATTTT
TRBV4-1	NA	TRBJ1-5	few	CASSQVQGPNQPQHF	TGCGCCAGCAGCCAAGTCCAGGGCCCCAATCAGCCCCAGCATTTT
TRBV5-1	NA	TRBJ2-2	NA	CASSLVLHTGELFF	TGCGCCAGCAGCTTGGTCCTACACACCGGGGAGCTGTTTTTT
TRBV2	TRBD1	TRBJ2-7	NA	CASSGGQGALSEQYF	TGTGCCAGCAGCGGTGGACAGGGGGCGTTGTCCGAGCAGTACTTC
TRBV4-2	NA	TRBJ2-3	many	CASSQEGSGTDTQYF	TGTGCCAGCAGCCAAGAAGGTAGCGGCACAGATACGCAGTATTTT
TRBV5-6	NA	TRBJ2-3	NA	CASSFRGKGQPDTQYF	TGTGCCAGCAGCTTTCGGGGGAAGGGCCAGCCAGATACGCAGTATTTT
TRBV5-6	NA	TRBJ2-3	NA	CASSLVRTSGTDTQYF	TGTGCCAGCAGCTTGGTGCGTACTAGTGGCACAGATACGCAGTATTTT
TRBV11-2	NA	TRBJ2-2	NA	CASSLVAGVVGELFF	TGTGCCAGCAGCTTAGTGGCCGGGGTAGTCGGGGAGCTGTTTTTT
TRBV2	TRBD1	TRBJ2-3	NA	CASRRQGADTQYF	TGTGCCAGCAGGAGACAGGGGGCAGATACGCAGTATTTT
TRBV29-1	NA	TRBJ1-2	NA	CSAPGRGSNYGYTF	TGCAGCGCCCCCGGGCGGGGGTCTAACTATGGCTACACCTTC
TRBV5-1	TRBD1	TRBJ1-2	NA	CASSLAGGIGGYTF	TGCGCCAGCAGCTTGGCAGGGGGAATAGGAGGCTACACCTTC
TRBV28	NA	TRBJ1-5	NA	CASSFGRRGEGQPQHF	TGTGCCAGCAGTTTTGGACGCAGGGGAGAGGGTCAGCCCCAGCATTTT
TRBV11-3	NA	TRBJ2-1	once	CASSPGSSNEQFF	TGTGCCAGCAGCCCGGGAAGTAGTAATGAGCAGTTCTTC
TRBV7-8	TRBD2	TRBJ2-3	NA	CASSLGDLSGGYTDTQYF	TGTGCCAGCAGCTTAGGGGATCTTAGCGGGGGTTACACAGATACGCAGTATTTT
TRBV6-6	TRBD1	TRBJ1-1	NA	CASSYFGTGGTEAFF	TGTGCCAGCAGTTACTTCGGGACAGGGGGCACTGAAGCTTTCTTT
TRBV7-7	TRBD1	TRBJ2-5	once	CASSLGTGEQETQYF	TGTGCTAGCAGCTTAGGGACAGGGGAACAAGAGACCCAGTACTTC
TRBV3-1/TRBV3-2	TRBD2	TRBJ2-5	NA	CASSQSSGGGETQYF	TGTGCCAGCAGCCAGAGTAGCGGGGGTGGAGAGACCCAGTACTTC
TRBV7-9	NA	TRBJ1-4	NA	CASSLGQASEKLFF	TGTGCCAGCAGCTTAGGCCAGGCGAGTGAAAAACTGTTTTTT